The present entry profiles one TCR beta chain with its context. The sample is drawn from a study of blood T cell repertoires in COVID-19. V lost 1 base to trimming and J lost 5 bases; unmatched junction nucleotides: 6. The CDR3 contains 17 residues. Germline-derived CDR1 and CDR2 are MGHRA and YSYEKL. This table comes from immunoSEQ multiplex PCR, and its TCRdb copy is limited to in-frame clones, with some not included. The sample carries just over 250,000 clones, 84% recorded once. Participants, roughly 18 to 89 years old, spanned fewer than 25 US areas. The sequenced sample was PBMCs or T cells enriched from blood (not recorded which). V usage is TRBV4-1 and J usage is TRBJ2-2, with 11 bases identical to TRBD2. This receptor was identified in a man aged 25 to 40 with acute COVID-19. CDR3 DNA sequence: TGCGCCAGCAGCCAAGGCGTAACTAGCGGGAGAACCGGGGAGCTGTTTTTT. Its protein is CASSQGVTSGRTGELFF.